These T cell receptor beta chains were read from a single sample in a study of T cells in Graves' hyperthyroidism and ophthalmopathy. Using its own MiXCR run on the multiplex PCR reads, TCRdb lists one record per CDR3 protein. The sample contains 200,000 to 250,000 distinct CDR3 sequences, around 15% of which appear only once. The sequencing input was blood. These receptors originate from a woman younger than 35 with Graves' ophthalmopathy. Both conserved end residues are trimmed from each CDR3. Part of the rows lack a size; the others show once, few, many or a class for expanded clones.

v_gene: TRBV28; j_gene: TRBJ1-1; abundance: -; CDR3aa: ASTLGQWKINEAF
v_gene: TRBV9; j_gene: TRBJ2-1; abundance: -; CDR3aa: ASSVGTSDYNEQF
v_gene: TRBV18; j_gene: TRBJ1-1; abundance: medium-sized; CDR3aa: ASSPGQNTEAF
v_gene: TRBV20-1; j_gene: TRBJ2-7; abundance: many; CDR3aa: SASPSGFSYEQY
v_gene: TRBV12-3/TRBV12-4; j_gene: TRBJ2-3; abundance: many; CDR3aa: ASSPTSGIGDTQY
v_gene: TRBV28; j_gene: TRBJ1-1; abundance: many; CDR3aa: ASSSFQGSVDAF
v_gene: TRBV14; j_gene: TRBJ2-7; abundance: many; CDR3aa: ASSQDKGLAREQY
v_gene: TRBV2; j_gene: TRBJ2-7; abundance: many; CDR3aa: ASSVSGGLSSYEQY
v_gene: TRBV4-1; j_gene: TRBJ1-5; abundance: many; CDR3aa: ASSQDGHRVQPQH
v_gene: TRBV15; j_gene: TRBJ2-1; abundance: many; CDR3aa: ATSREGLTYNEQF
v_gene: TRBV11-2; j_gene: TRBJ2-7; abundance: -; CDR3aa: ASSPVGGSYEQY
v_gene: TRBV6-1; j_gene: TRBJ1-5; abundance: many; CDR3aa: ASSPRRGLRQPQH
v_gene: TRBV7-7; j_gene: TRBJ2-5; abundance: -; CDR3aa: ASSFGGGLTQETQY